This is a list of T cell receptor beta chains from one sample in a study of T cells in Graves' hyperthyroidism and ophthalmopathy. TCRdb reanalysed the multiplex PCR reads using MiXCR and keeps one entry per CDR3 protein. The table has about 500,000 distinct CDR3 sequences, about a sixth seen once. Sequencing was carried out using blood. These receptors were taken from a woman in her late teens or twenties with Graves' hyperthyroidism. Both conserved end residues are part of each CDR3. D genes are given only for firm matches. Only some rows state a clone size, as once, few, many or a class for expanded clones.

J,size,D,V,length,DNA,CDR3
TRBJ2-7,few,NA,TRBV6-1,12,TGTGCCAGCAGTGAAGCGGCCTACGAGCAGTACTTC,CASSEAAYEQYF
TRBJ2-7,many,TRBD2,TRBV30,12,TGTGCCTGGAGTCTAGCGGGAGGCGAGCAGTACTTC,CAWSLAGGEQYF
TRBJ2-5,few,NA,TRBV20-1,10,TGCAGTGCTCAAGAAGAGACCCAGTACTTC,CSAQEETQYF
TRBJ2-1,NA,NA,TRBV5-4,17,TGTGCCAGCAGCCTAGATCCAGACAGGCTGACCTACAATGAGCAGTTCTTC,CASSLDPDRLTYNEQFF
TRBJ2-3,many,NA,TRBV10-1,13,TGCGCCAGCAGTGAGGTTGCGACCGGTACGCAGTATTTT,CASSEVATGTQYF
TRBJ1-4,many,TRBD1,TRBV7-2,15,TGTGCCAGCAGCCGAACAGGGGATGACGCTGAAAAACTGTTTTTT,CASSRTGDDAEKLFF
TRBJ2-5,many,NA,TRBV14,15,TGTGCCAGCAGCCAAGACCACAGATGGCAAGAGACCCAGTACTTC,CASSQDHRWQETQYF
TRBJ1-5,many,NA,TRBV7-2,15,TGTGCCAGCAGCCGAACAGGGTATCGCAATCAGCCCCAGCACTTT,CASSRTGYRNQPQHF
TRBJ2-3,many,NA,TRBV20-1,14,TGCAGTGCTAGGATCCGACATAGCACAGATACGCAGTATTTT,CSARIRHSTDTQYF
TRBJ2-7,NA,NA,TRBV6-2/TRBV6-3,12,TGTGCCAGCAGTTACTTCAGTTACGAGCAGTACTTC,CASSYFSYEQYF
TRBJ2-7,NA,TRBD2,TRBV7-2,14,TGTGCCAGCAGGCTAGCGGGGGGGCCTACGGGGCAGTACTTC,CASRLAGGPTGQYF
TRBJ1-1,many,NA,TRBV5-1,14,TGCGCCAGCAGCCCTCTCCGGGGGAACACTGAAGCTTTCTTT,CASSPLRGNTEAFF
TRBJ2-5,NA,TRBD1,TRBV29-1,13,TGCAGCGTTCCCCCAGGGGGCGGGGAGACCCAGTACTTC,CSVPPGGGETQYF
TRBJ2-2,NA,NA,TRBV5-8,15,TGTGCCAGCAGCTTATTTGCCGGGGGCACCGGGGAGCTGTTTTTT,CASSLFAGGTGELFF
TRBJ1-2,many,NA,TRBV11-2,16,TGTGCCAGCAGCTTAGGTGGCAGGGCGCTTGTTTTTGGCTACACCTTC,CASSLGGRALVFGYTF
TRBJ2-7,many,TRBD2,TRBV10-3,17,TGTGCCATCAGGAGTGAGCTTGGGTCTAGCGGCTCCTACGAGCAGTACTTC,CAIRSELGSSGSYEQYF
TRBJ2-7,few,TRBD1,TRBV12-3/TRBV12-4,15,TGTGCCAGCAGTGCCCGGGACAGCGTCTCCTACGAGCAGTACTTC,CASSARDSVSYEQYF
TRBJ2-2,few,NA,TRBV20-1,14,TGCAGTGCCCTCTCTCTGGCGAACACCGGGGAGCTGTTTTTT,CSALSLANTGELFF
TRBJ1-1,NA,TRBD1,TRBV6-1,14,TGTGCCAGCAGTCCCGGGACAGGGGAGCCTGAAGCTTTCTTT,CASSPGTGEPEAFF
TRBJ2-7,many,NA,TRBV12-3/TRBV12-4,15,TGTGCCAGCAGTTTCTTCCGGGACACTTCCTACGAGCAGTACTTC,CASSFFRDTSYEQYF
TRBJ2-5,many,NA,TRBV18,14,TGTGCCAGCTCACCACCGTCCTCCGAGGAGACCCAGTACTTC,CASSPPSSEETQYF
TRBJ2-6,NA,NA,TRBV20-1,15,TGCAGTGCCAGCAGGACAAACTCTGGGGCCAACGTCCTGACTTTC,CSASRTNSGANVLTF
TRBJ2-4,NA,TRBD2,TRBV7-2,16,TGTGCCAGCAGCTTAGGGCTAGCGGGGTCCAAAAACATTCAGTACTTC,CASSLGLAGSKNIQYF
TRBJ2-3,many,NA,TRBV5-1,14,TGCGCCAGCAGCCCTTGGACCTCCACAGATACGCAGTATTTT,CASSPWTSTDTQYF
TRBJ1-5,NA,NA,TRBV3-1,14,TGTGCCAGCAGCCAAGGGCCGTACAATCAGCTCCAGCATTTT,CASSQGPYNQLQHF
TRBJ2-1,many,TRBD2,TRBV30,12,TGTGCCTGGAGTCAGGGAGGGACTGAGCAGTTCTTC,CAWSQGGTEQFF
TRBJ2-3,many,TRBD2,TRBV2,14,TGTGCCAGCAGTGGGCTAGCGGGAGGAGATACGCAGTATTTT,CASSGLAGGDTQYF
TRBJ2-3,many,TRBD1,TRBV12-3/TRBV12-4,15,TGTGCCAGCAGTGCCGGACAGGGCGGGCCAGATACGCAGTATTTT,CASSAGQGGPDTQYF
TRBJ2-2,NA,TRBD2,TRBV28,16,TGTGCCAGCAGCCCTGGACTAGCGGGAGGGACCGGGGAGCTGTTTTTT,CASSPGLAGGTGELFF
TRBJ2-4,few,TRBD1,TRBV20-1,15,TGCAGTGCTGACCGGGACAGGGGAGGCAAAAACATTCAGTACTTC,CSADRDRGGKNIQYF
TRBJ1-4,NA,NA,TRBV24-1,14,TGTGCCACCAGTGATGACAGTGGAGATGAAAAACTGTTTTTT,CATSDDSGDEKLFF
TRBJ2-1,many,TRBD1,TRBV20-1,15,TGCAGTGGTCGAAGGGGGCGCGCGTTGAGTGGTGAGCAGTTCTTC,CSGRRGRALSGEQFF
TRBJ2-1,NA,NA,TRBV6-1,15,TGTGCCAGCAGGAGTCCTGCTGGGAGCAGCAATGAGCAGTTCTTC,CASRSPAGSSNEQFF
TRBJ2-1,NA,NA,TRBV29-1,13,TGCAGCGTTGAAGGGACTATATCGAATGAGCAGTTCTTC,CSVEGTISNEQFF
TRBJ2-4,few,TRBD2,TRBV3-1,15,TGTGCCAGCAGCCTTGGACTAGCGGGTAAAAACATTCAGTACTTC,CASSLGLAGKNIQYF
TRBJ2-3,many,NA,TRBV12-3/TRBV12-4,14,TGTGCCAGCAGTTTAGTCCAGGGCCCAGATACGCAGTATTTT,CASSLVQGPDTQYF
TRBJ2-7,NA,TRBD2,TRBV15,16,TGTGCCACCAGCGCTGAGACTAGCGCGAGTCGGTACGAGCAGTACTTC,CATSAETSASRYEQYF
TRBJ1-6,NA,NA,TRBV10-1,13,TGCGCCAGCGGTGCCAGGGGTAATTCACCCCTCCACTTT,CASGARGNSPLHF
TRBJ1-4,few,NA,TRBV9,16,TGTGCCAGCAGCCCCCAATTGGATGTCACTAATGAAAAACTGTTTTTT,CASSPQLDVTNEKLFF
TRBJ2-1,many,TRBD2,TRBV11-2,18,TGTGCCAGCAGCTTAGTCGTTGGGGTAGCGGGATCCTACAATGAGCAGTTCTTC,CASSLVVGVAGSYNEQFF
TRBJ2-5,many,NA,TRBV20-1,12,TGCAGTGCTAGAGTCGGCCAAGAGACCCAGTACTTC,CSARVGQETQYF
TRBJ2-2,few,TRBD2,TRBV6-2/TRBV6-3,21,TGTGCCAGCAGTTACCAACCTCCGGGGACTAGCGGGAGATGGTACACCGGGGAGCTGTTTTTT,CASSYQPPGTSGRWYTGELFF
TRBJ1-1,once,NA,TRBV3-1,13,TGTGCCAGCAGCCGCAGCCAGGGGACTGAAGCTTTCTTT,CASSRSQGTEAFF
TRBJ2-5,NA,TRBD1,TRBV25-1,15,TGTGCCAGCAGCCCATACGGGACAGTCCAAGAGACCCAGTACTTC,CASSPYGTVQETQYF
TRBJ1-1,few,TRBD1,TRBV5-1,13,TGCGCCAGCAGCTTTCCAGGGGGTGCTGAAGCTTTCTTT,CASSFPGGAEAFF
TRBJ2-2,NA,TRBD2,TRBV7-6,15,TGTGCCAGCAGCCTTAGCGGGGGGAGCACCGGGGAGCTGTTTTTT,CASSLSGGSTGELFF
TRBJ2-5,NA,TRBD1,TRBV7-9,13,TGTGCCAGCAGCTTAGAGACCCCGGGACAGGGCGACTTC,CASSLETPGQGDF
TRBJ2-7,NA,TRBD2,TRBV7-9,15,TGTGCCAGCAGCCCGCACCTGCGGGGGTTTGACGAGCAGTACTTC,CASSPHLRGFDEQYF
TRBJ2-1,many,TRBD2,TRBV7-2,16,TGTGCCAGCAGCTTAGGGGTCCGGGGGGGCCTCGATGAGCAGTTCTTC,CASSLGVRGGLDEQFF
TRBJ1-1,many,NA,TRBV28,15,TGTGCCAGCAGTTTAGACGGTGGGTACTACACTGAAGCTTTCTTT,CASSLDGGYYTEAFF
TRBJ2-5,NA,NA,TRBV11-3,16,TGTGCCAGCAGCCAAGGGAAGGGGATTGGCCAAGAGACCCAGTACTTC,CASSQGKGIGQETQYF
TRBJ2-2,many,TRBD1,TRBV28,15,TGTGCCAGCAGCTTGGGACAGCTCGAAAGCGGGGAGCTGTTTTTT,CASSLGQLESGELFF
TRBJ2-5,few,NA,TRBV3-1,16,TGTGCCAGCAGCCAAGGGGCCTCTAGCGCCCAAGAGACCCAGTACTTC,CASSQGASSAQETQYF
TRBJ2-2,NA,TRBD1,TRBV12-3/TRBV12-4,14,TGTGCCAGCAGTCGGGACAGCTACACCGGGGAGCTGTTTTTT,CASSRDSYTGELFF
TRBJ2-6,many,NA,TRBV27,15,TGTGCCAGCGGGTCTACCATCTCTGGGGCCAACGTCCTGACTTTC,CASGSTISGANVLTF